This record concerns one TCR beta chain sequence. The CDR3 totals 16 residues. V lost 4 bases and J 0 bases, leaving 11 bases between the germline ends. Germline V gene data show CDR1 as KGHDR and CDR2 as SFDVKD. The data belong to a study of blood T cell repertoires in COVID-19. As for the study in general: In each case, the material was cDNA or gDNA derived from T cells, B-cell-depleted T cells, or PBMCs.

Authors' analysis steps: Quantification of nucleated cells was approximated via reference gene primer amplification. Profiling relied on immunoSEQ multiplex PCR, and the TCRdb table lists in-frame clones only, not all of them. D and trimming were read from the DNA, whereas the V and J calls and clone size are those reported in that table. The sample holds over 85,000 clones, around 74% seen once. The chain carries TRBV24-1 and TRBJ2-2, with D possibly being TRBD1 (6 bases). The sample taken for sequencing was peripheral blood. This TCR was sampled from a woman aged 55-75 years with acute or convalescent COVID-19. CDR3: CATSDAGTTNTGELFF. CDR3 nucleotides: TGTGCCACCAGTGACGCCGGGACAACGAACACCGGGGAGCTGTTTTTT.